What follows are 25 T cell receptor beta chains derived from one specimen sequenced in a study of T cell changes during pregnancy in multiple sclerosis. The assay was immunoSEQ multiplex PCR, and TCRdb's table has in-frame clones only and misses some. The sample has tens of thousands of clones, approximately 90% seen once; the top ten hold about 0.76%. The sample consisted of CD4+ T cells from peripheral blood mononuclear cells, taken in the first trimester of pregnancy. These receptors originate from a female donor with multiple sclerosis, enrolled in a pregnancy study.

The chain is built from TRBV7-8 and TRBJ1-5, with 7 bases that match TRBD1. Trimming took 5 bases from V and 4 from J; bases not matched to a gene: 5. The germline gives CDR1 SGHVS, CDR2 FQNEAQ. The CDR3 runs 14 residues. CDR3 protein: CASSPGTANQPQHF. The CDR3, as DNA: TGTGCCAGCAGCCCCGGGACAGCTAATCAGCCCCAGCATTTT.

V is TRBV7-3 and J is TRBJ2-7; 9 positions agree with TRBD2. This CDR3 has 15 residues. V was pared by 2 bases and J by 1 base, with 3 bases of the junction left unmatched. Germline V gene data show CDR1 as SGHTA and CDR2 as FQGTGA. The CDR3 spells CASSLEAGGSYEQYF. Here the CDR3 DNA reads TGTGCCAGCAGCTTAGAAGCGGGGGGATCCTACGAGCAGTACTTC.

The chain combines TRBV19 with TRBJ2-7, with 11 bases fitting TRBD2. The V gene end was trimmed by 0 bases and the J gene end by 4 bases; junction bases not matched to a gene: 5. The CDR3 contains 16 residues. Germline V CDR1 and CDR2: LNHDA, SQIVND (reference sequence). Here the CDR3 reads CASSIDSTSGAYEQYF. CDR3 in DNA: TGTGCCAGTAGTATAGACTCGACTAGCGGGGCTTACGAGCAGTACTTC.

The chain uses TRBV5-5 and TRBJ1-1; TRBD1 aligns across 7 bases. The trim removed 0 bases at V and 5 bases at J, leaving 7 bases unmatched. Germline CDR1 and CDR2: SGHKS and YYEKEE (reference sequence). The CDR3 covers 15 residues. As DNA, the CDR3 is TGTGCCAGCAGCTTGGTACCGGGACAGCAGACTGAAGCTTTCTTT. It specifies CASSLVPGQQTEAFF.

The rearrangement joins TRBV19 to TRBJ1-5; 8 nucleotides match TRBD1. The CDR3 runs to 14 residues. V lost 7 bases to trimming and J lost 3 bases; unmatched junction nucleotides: 5. Germline V gene sequence: CDR1 LNHDA, CDR2 SQIVND (reference sequence). The CDR3 spells CASNRQGTNQPQHF. CDR3 bases: TGTGCCAGTAATAGACAGGGGACCAATCAGCCCCAGCATTTT.

In DNA, the CDR3 is TGTGCCAAAACTCTAGGGGCAGAGACCCAGTACTTC. As protein: CAKTLGAETQYF. This rearrangement joins TRBV2 to TRBJ2-5, with a tentative D call TRBD1 (5 bases). CDR1 is SNHLY and CDR2 is FYNNEI in the germline V gene. V gave up 10 bases and J gave up 4 bases, with 13 bases separating them. The CDR3 sequence is 12 residues long.

The chain employs TRBV7-2 and TRBJ2-4; D call uncertain. Trimming took 5 bases from V and 3 from J, leaving 17 bases between them. The CDR3 is 16 amino acids. CDR1 SGHTA and CDR2 FQGNSA come from the germline V gene. CDR3 region: CASSAPPASGKNIQYF. The CDR3 region has the DNA TGTGCCAGCAGCGCCCCCCCCGCGAGTGGCAAAAACATTCAGTACTTC.

The V gene is TRBV7-2, the J gene TRBJ1-2; 10 bases align to TRBD1. Per the germline V gene, CDR1 is SGHTA and CDR2 is FQGNSA. V shed 6 bases, J shed 8 bases, and the junction held 12 bases outside the gene matches. The CDR3 is 15 residues long. CDR3 amino acids: CASRSRDRGFKGYTF. CDR3 in DNA: TGTGCCAGCAGATCTAGGGACAGGGGATTTAAGGGCTACACCTTC. The full variable domain, with the rest looked up from reference TRBV7-2 and TRBJ1-2, is GAGVSQSPSNKVTEKGKDVELRCDPISGHTALYWYRQSLGQGLEFLIYFQGNSAPDKSGLPSDRFSAERTGGSVSTLTIQRTQQEDSAVYLCASRSRDRGFKGYTFGSGTRLTVV.

The chain employs TRBV5-1 and TRBJ2-5; TRBD1 is a possible D gene (6 bases). The CDR3 length is 14 residues. The germline V gene encodes CDR1 SGHRS and CDR2 YFSETQ. The V gene lost 2 bases and the J gene lost 3 bases, with 11 bases spanning the gap. In nucleotides, the CDR3 is TGCGCCAGCAGCTTAGGGGGACCTAAAGAGACCCAGTACTTC. Its translation: CASSLGGPKETQYF.

The chain uses TRBV10-3 and TRBJ1-1; D not certain. The CDR3 has 14 residues. Germline V gene data show CDR1 as ENHRY and CDR2 as SYGVKD. The V and J ends lost 4 bases and 0 bases respectively, with 9 bases between them. The CDR3 here is CAISGAPLNTEAFF. In DNA, the CDR3 is TGTGCCATCAGTGGTGCGCCGCTGAACACTGAAGCTTTCTTT.

This chain uses TRBV6-5 with TRBJ2-5, with D possibly matching TRBD1 (6 bases). TRBJ2-7 explains the end of the DNA better; the J call may be wrong. This CDR3 has 13 residues. Per the germline V gene, CDR1 is MNHEY and CDR2 is SVGAGI. The CDR3: CASSRRTVPEQYF. The CDR3 nucleotides are TGTGCCAGCAGCCGGCGGACAGTTCCCGAGCAGTACTTC.

The genes are TRBV19 and TRBJ1-2, with D perhaps matching TRBD1 (6 bases). CDR3 size: 14 residues. V lost 3 bases and J 2 bases, leaving 10 bases between the germline ends. CDR1 LNHDA and CDR2 SQIVND come from the germline V gene (reference sequence). This chain's CDR3 is CASSIQGQNYGYTF. The CDR3, as DNA: TGTGCCAGTAGTATTCAGGGGCAAAACTATGGCTACACCTTC.

The rearrangement links TRBV4-1 to TRBJ1-4, with TRBD1 matching over 9 bases. The germline CDR1 and CDR2 sequences are MGHRA and YSYEKL. J gave up 6 bases and V 3 bases, and 5 bases lay outside the gene matches. The CDR3 has 15 residues. The CDR3 region has the DNA TGCGCCAGCAGCCAGGGGGACAGGGATCATGAAAAACTGTTTTTT. It specifies CASSQGDRDHEKLFF.

This clone was observed once. CDR3 DNA sequence: TGTGCCACCAGCAGAGATCCAGGCAATAATGAAAAACTGTTTTTT. Its translation: CATSRDPGNNEKLFF. The chain combines TRBV15 with TRBJ1-4, with unresolved D. This CDR3 has 15 amino acids. Germline CDR1 is LNHNV and CDR2 is YYDKDF (reference sequence). The V and J ends lost 0 bases and 4 bases respectively, with 9 bases between them.

The chain uses TRBV29-1 and TRBJ1-1; 8 bases align to TRBD1. With V trimmed by 8 bases and J by 1 base, 3 bases remained unmatched. The germline V gene encodes CDR1 SQVTM and CDR2 ANQGSEA. This CDR3 is 12 amino acids long. This chain's CDR3 is CSLGTGNTEAFF. Written as DNA, the CDR3 is TGCAGCTTAGGGACAGGGAACACTGAAGCTTTCTTT.

This clone occurred once. The chain has TRBV7-2 and TRBJ2-1; 10 nucleotides line up with TRBD2. The CDR3 has 17 amino acids. From germline, CDR1 is SGHTA and CDR2 FQGNSA. V was pared by 5 bases and J by 6 bases, with 13 bases of the junction left unmatched. This chain's CDR3 is CASSPRRGSGGANEQFF. The CDR3 nucleotides are TGTGCCAGCAGCCCCCGGCGGGGGAGCGGGGGGGCCAATGAGCAGTTCTTC.

Concerning this clone itself: The same CDR3 can be traced to other DNA sequences in this sample. This rearrangement joins TRBV6-5 to TRBJ2-7; TRBD1 matches 10 bases. V trimming: 2 bases; J trimming: 3 bases; junction bases outside the gene matches: 1. The CDR3 length is 14 residues. Germline V CDR1 and CDR2: MNHEY, SVGAGI. In nucleotides, the CDR3 is TGTGCCAGCAGTTACAGGGACAGGGGCTACGAGCAGTACTTC. Translating gives CASSYRDRGYEQYF.

This chain uses TRBV15 with TRBJ2-1; possible D gene TRBD2, 6 bases. CDR1 LNHNV and CDR2 YYDKDF come from the germline V gene (reference sequence). The CDR3 length is 17 residues. Trimming took off 3 bases at V and 0 bases at J, with 15 bases between the two ends. CDR3 protein: CATSSRAAGNSYNEQFF. The DNA of the CDR3 is TGTGCCACCAGCAGTAGGGCAGCGGGTAACTCCTACAATGAGCAGTTCTTC.

V is TRBV28 and J is TRBJ1-5; D is perhaps TRBD1 (6 bases). The germline V gene has CDR1 MDHEN and CDR2 SYDVKM. Trimming pared 1 base from V and 1 base from J, leaving 11 bases between. The CDR3 loop spans 16 amino acids. CDR3 in DNA: TGTGCCAGCAGTTTATTCGATACAGGGAGCAATCAGCCCCAGCATTTT. It is translated as CASSLFDTGSNQPQHF.

This chain uses TRBV4-3 with TRBJ2-3; TRBD1 aligns across 9 bases. After removal of 4 bases from V and 3 bases from J, the junction contained 8 bases not matched to a gene. The CDR3 spans 16 residues. Germline V CDR1 and CDR2: LGHNA, YSLEER. The CDR3 region has the DNA TGCGCCAGCAGCCCTCTCCGGGACAGGGCAACAGATACGCAGTATTTT. This translates into CASSPLRDRATDTQYF.

The chain is built from TRBV7-6 and TRBJ1-2; 7 bases agree with TRBD1. The CDR3 has 15 amino acids. V was pared by 2 bases and J by 4 bases, with 7 bases of the junction left unmatched. Germline CDR1 is SGHVS and CDR2 is FNYEAQ. The CDR3, as DNA: TGTGCCAGCAGCTTACAGCCTGACAGGGCCTATGGCTACACCTTC. Its protein is CASSLQPDRAYGYTF.

This clone was counted many times. The rearrangement joins TRBV7-2 to TRBJ1-5; 10 positions agree with TRBD1. V lost 1 base to trimming and J lost 4 bases; unmatched junction nucleotides: 13. CDR3 length: 19 amino acids. The germline V gene has CDR1 SGHTA and CDR2 FQGNSA. CDR3 bases: TGTGCCAGCAGCTTAGTGGCTGGGACAGGGGTCGGCCTTAATCAGCCCCAGCATTTT. Translated, it gives CASSLVAGTGVGLNQPQHF.

This chain connects TRBV5-1 to TRBJ1-1, with TRBD1 identical over 7 bases. Germline V gene lookup returns CDR1 SGHRS and CDR2 YFSETQ. Unmatched junction bases numbered 3, after V lost 4 bases and J lost 0 bases. This CDR3 is 14 amino acids long. This CDR3 is CASSRTGLNTEAFF. CDR3 sequence (DNA): TGCGCCAGCAGCCGGACAGGTTTGAACACTGAAGCTTTCTTT.

A single count supports this clone. The V and J genes are TRBV11-1 and TRBJ2-1, with 9 nucleotides matching TRBD2. V lost 2 bases and J lost 7; bases outside the gene matches: 6. CDR1 and CDR2 from the germline V gene are SGHAT and FQDESV (reference sequence). The CDR3 is 15 residues long. The CDR3 loop is CASSLRPSGDNEQFF. The CDR3 DNA reads TGTGCCAGCAGCTTAAGGCCTAGCGGGGATAATGAGCAGTTCTTC.

The J gene is TRBJ1-3, the V gene TRBV19, with D maybe TRBD1 (6 bases). The germline gives CDR1 LNHDA, CDR2 SQIVND (reference sequence). This CDR3 has 14 residues. V dropped 5 bases and J dropped 2 bases, with 10 bases sitting between them. Here the CDR3 reads CASSLTGTGNTIYF. In nucleotides, the CDR3 is TGTGCCAGTAGTCTTACAGGGACTGGAAACACCATATATTTT.